This T cell receptor (beta chain) is drawn from a study of blood T cell repertoires in COVID-19 (dated by TCRdb to the early 2020s). Concerning the study at large: Samples from collaborators originated in the United States, Italy and Spain and spanned both the acute and convalescent phases of COVID-19. The material from the prospective study consisted of cDNA or gDNA derived from T cells, B-cell-depleted T cells, or PBMCs. Deeply sampled blood TCRbeta repertoires from subjects exposed to, actively infected with, or recovered from COVID-19 were included in the dataset. The repertoires were released in a freely available public database intended as a resource for research on the immune response to SARS-CoV-2. The samples were drawn from two sources: the first 160 participants of the ongoing ImmuneRACE study, and over 950 subjects contributed by 6 global collaborators. Nearly every sample came with metadata listing a de-identified subject ID, COVID-19 status, age in years and sex. Where available, HLA class I and class II types were taken from metadata supplied by the sample provider and were not determined by assay-based typing.

TCRbeta CDR3 regions were amplified from genomic DNA using the immunoSEQ Assay, a bias-controlled multiplex PCR. Per the authors' processing: Nucleated cell counts per sample were estimated from amplification of reference gene primers within the assay. To quantify the absolute abundance of each unique TCRbeta CDR3 rearrangement, sequence reads were collapsed and filtered. For each sample, productive Simpson clonality was calculated as the square root of Simpson's diversity index across productive rearrangements. Imported from immuneACCESS, the table was reduced by TCRdb to in-frame sequences with V and J called. These copies leave out some clones; in studies compared against another copy, an unresolved V gene accounts for under half, and the cause of the remainder is not known. That table supplies the V and J calls and clone size; D and trimming were determined from the DNA. For this sample there are 200,000 to 250,000 clones; roughly 85% appear just once. The top ten constitute 2% to 3% of the sample.

Whole blood was collected in K2EDTA tubes by collaborating institutions according to the institutions' own protocols. Collaborator samples were shipped for TCRbeta analysis as frozen whole blood, isolated PBMCs, or DNA extracted from either sample type. CDR1 and CDR2 are read off the germline V gene (reference sequence) as SEHNR and FQNEAQ. From its cysteine to its phenylalanine, the CDR3 spans 14 amino acids. Of all the DNA, just the CDR3 is kept, 42 bases in frame from base 1. Trimming takes 5 bases from V and 4 bases from J, and the germline ends sit 12 bases apart. What the study reported, not specific to this receptor: How much clinical and demographic metadata was included differed by source and by participant, and the metadata was provided uncurated.

To note about this clone: This clone's antigen is unknown. No much larger clone is present one base from it, and per-base qualities are unavailable. The same CDR3 arises from other DNA sequences in this sample as well.

The origin of this receptor is a woman in her seventies with active or convalescent COVID-19. The sample comprised peripheral blood. In this chain, TRBV7-9 is recombined with TRBJ2-1, and perhaps TRBD2 as D gene, on 5 matching bases. The CDR3 sequence is CASSLSGEYNEQFF. The DNA is as follows: TGTGCCAGCAGCCTCTCCGGGGAGTACAATGAGCAGTTCTTC.